The 11 T cell receptor beta chains reported below all come from one sample, sequenced in a study of cytomegalovirus exposure and HLA in healthy donors. PCR amplification relied on 60 Vbeta primers (plus 13 Jbeta primers). Method: immunoSEQ multiplex PCR; TCRdb's copy keeps in-frame clones and lacks some. The data contain about 160,000 clones, 75% to 90% of them singletons. The sample comprised PBMCs. The receptors here all came from a woman under 30 in good health and CMV-seronegative.

This clone was detected a few times. CDR3 amino acids: CASSVGSNEQFF. The CDR3 nucleotides read TGTGCCAGCAGCGTTGGGAGCAATGAGCAGTTCTTC. The chain joins TRBV9 to TRBJ2-1, with a tentative D call TRBD2 (5 bases). CDR1 and CDR2 (germline): SGDLS, YYNGEE. The CDR3 is made up of 12 amino acids. V dropped 2 bases and J dropped 6 bases, with 6 bases sitting between them.

V is TRBV5-1 and J is TRBJ1-4; maybe TRBD1 (6 bases). V lost 8 bases to trimming and J lost 7 bases, with 24 bases between them. Germline V gene data show CDR1 as SGHRS and CDR2 as YFSETQ. The CDR3 loop spans 16 amino acids. Written as DNA, the CDR3 is TGCGCCAGTAGGAAAATTTATGGGGGGGCGAGTGAAAAACTGTTTTTT. Translating it yields CASRKIYGGASEKLFF.

This clone was picked up one time. V gene TRBV5-1 combines with J gene TRBJ1-4; 10 nucleotides match TRBD1. The V gene's germline CDR1 is SGHRS and CDR2 YFSETQ. V trimming: 6 bases; J trimming: 7 bases; junction bases outside the gene matches: 6. The CDR3 runs to 14 residues. This CDR3 is CASKTGGSREKLFF. The CDR3 DNA reads as TGCGCCAGCAAGACAGGGGGCTCACGTGAAAAACTGTTTTTT.

V usage is TRBV19 and J usage is TRBJ2-1; TRBD2 matches at 14 bases. The CDR3 contains 16 residues. V trimming: 5 bases; J trimming: 8 bases; junction bases outside the gene matches: 8. The germline gives CDR1 LNHDA, CDR2 SQIVND (reference sequence). Written as DNA, the CDR3 is TGTGCCAGTAGTTTACTTGGGACTAGCGGGAGTTATGAGCAGTTCTTC. Encoded protein: CASSLLGTSGSYEQFF. Full variable domain (missing parts from reference TRBV19 and TRBJ2-1): DGGITQSPKYLFRKEGQNVTLSCEQNLNHDAMYWYRQDPGQGLRLIYYSQIVNDFQKGDIAEGYSVSREKKESFPLTVTSAQKNPTAFYLCASSLLGTSGSYEQFFGPGTRLTVL.

The chain couples TRBV2 to TRBJ2-5; possible D gene TRBD2, 8 bases. V gave up 10 bases and J gave up 1 base, with 16 bases separating them. The CDR3 is made up of 14 amino acids. Looked up from germline, CDR1 is SNHLY and CDR2 is FYNNEI. The CDR3: CATGGLVSQETQYF. The DNA of the CDR3 is TGTGCCACAGGGGGACTAGTAAGCCAAGAGACCCAGTACTTC.

J is TRBJ1-2 and V is TRBV29-1; the D gene is possibly TRBD1 (6 bases). Germline loops: CDR1 SQVTM, CDR2 ANQGSEA. The CDR3 contains 14 residues. Trimming took off 3 bases at V and 3 bases at J, with 14 bases between the two ends. In nucleotides, the CDR3 is TGCAGCGTTGAGGAGATCGACAGGTACTATGGCTACACCTTC. Translated, it gives CSVEEIDRYYGYTF.

The rearrangement uses TRBV7-3 and TRBJ2-1, with 9 nucleotides matching TRBD2. Germline V gives CDR1 SGHTA, CDR2 FQGTGA. Trimming at V came to 3 bases and at J to 0 bases, leaving 0 bases not matched to a gene. This CDR3 is 15 amino acids long. The CDR3 nucleotides read TGTGCCAGCAGCTTGGGACTAGCCTCCTACAATGAGCAGTTCTTC. This encodes CASSLGLASYNEQFF.

The chain has TRBV5-6 and TRBJ2-7; TRBD1 aligns across 9 bases. V trimming: 3 bases; J trimming: 4 bases; junction bases outside the gene matches: 8. Germline CDR1 reads SGHDT; CDR2 reads YYEEEE. The CDR3 has 15 residues. The CDR3 loop is CASSSSYDRGYEQYF. CDR3 bases: TGTGCCAGCAGCTCCTCTTACGACAGGGGGTACGAGCAGTACTTC.

The V gene is TRBV2, the J gene TRBJ1-2; maybe TRBD1 (5 bases). V was trimmed by 8 bases and J by 8 bases, leaving 18 bases between them. The CDR3 contains 13 residues. CDR1 and CDR2 from the germline V gene are SNHLY and FYNNEI. The CDR3: CASGGDSGGGYTF. The CDR3 DNA follows: TGTGCCAGCGGGGGGGACTCAGGAGGAGGCTACACCTTC.

This chain joins TRBV2 and TRBJ2-1, with TRBD2 matching 9 bases. In germline, CDR1 is SNHLY, CDR2 FYNNEI. The CDR3 sequence is 17 residues long. V shed 6 bases and J 7 bases; nucleotides not matched to a gene: 16. The chain's CDR3 is CASRDSGLATVRNEQFF. In DNA form, the CDR3 reads TGTGCCAGCAGAGACTCCGGACTAGCGACTGTGAGAAATGAGCAGTTCTTC.

The V call is TRBV2, the J call TRBJ2-5; TRBD2 aligns across 7 bases. The V gene end was trimmed by 4 bases and the J gene end by 5 bases; junction bases not matched to a gene: 7. CDR1 is SNHLY and CDR2 is FYNNEI in the germline V gene. This CDR3 has 14 amino acids. The CDR3 loop is CASSGRRGGETQYF. The DNA for the CDR3 is TGTGCCAGCAGTGGCCGCCGCGGGGGTGAGACCCAGTACTTC.